This TCR beta chain was recovered during a study of T cells in Graves' hyperthyroidism and ophthalmopathy. V dropped 3 bases and J dropped 7 bases, with 9 bases sitting between them. The germline gives CDR1 ENHRY, CDR2 SYGVKD. This CDR3 contains 12 residues. Amplified regions were TCR beta CDR3 sequences from RNA transcripts. An initial round of RT-PCR targeting the TCR CDR3 relied on the HTBI primer set. TCRdb re-called the multiplex PCR reads with MiXCR, one entry per CDR3 protein. This sample has 300,000 to 350,000 distinct CDR3 sequences, with over 20% found just once. The TCR sequence derives from a woman aged 45-65 years with Graves' hyperthyroidism. What was sequenced was blood. The chain combines TRBV10-3 with TRBJ1-1, with no clear D. The CDR3 DNA reads as TGTGCCATCAGTGAAGCGGATCTTGAAGCTTTCTTT. It yields the protein CAISEADLEAFF.